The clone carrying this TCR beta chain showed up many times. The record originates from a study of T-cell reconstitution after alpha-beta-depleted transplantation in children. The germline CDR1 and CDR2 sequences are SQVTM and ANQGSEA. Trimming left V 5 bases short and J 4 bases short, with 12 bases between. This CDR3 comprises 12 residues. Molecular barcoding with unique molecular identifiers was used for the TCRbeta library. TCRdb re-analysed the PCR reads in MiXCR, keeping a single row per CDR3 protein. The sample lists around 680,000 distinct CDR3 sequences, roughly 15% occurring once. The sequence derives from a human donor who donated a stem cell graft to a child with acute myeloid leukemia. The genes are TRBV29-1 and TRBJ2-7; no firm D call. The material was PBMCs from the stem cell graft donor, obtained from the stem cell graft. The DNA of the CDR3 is TGCAGCGTTCAATCACCGGATTACGAGCAGTACTTC. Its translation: CSVQSPDYEQYF.